This TCR beta chain was captured by sequencing in a study of T cells after yellow fever vaccination. Study context: Where fractions had low cell numbers, libraries were prepared from them with the SMART-Seq v4 Ultra Low Input RNA kit. Whole-study results and caveats: Abundant clonotypes from the bulk population could get into FACS-sorted repertoires as contaminants. Most clones from primary vaccination resurfaced after the booster (approximately 95% CD4, 88% CD8).

The 5'RACE template-switching step produced TCR cDNA and added a universal primer site and UMIs. In TCRdb, the 5' RACE reads were re-called with MiXCR into one record per CDR3 protein. The data hold fewer than 450,000 distinct CDR3 sequences, with approximately 4.2% observed a single time. This clonotype was counted only a few times. Its antigen is not identified. Trimming removed 0 bases at V and 7 bases at J, with 15 bases between. In germline, CDR1 is LGHNA, CDR2 YNFKEQ. This CDR3 has 15 amino acids. This rearrangement joins TRBV4-2 to TRBJ1-2; D unresolved. Source: PBMCs, taken 5 days after the yellow fever booster vaccination. The source of this sequence is a man aged 18 to 35 who received the YFV17D yellow fever vaccine. The CDR3 is CASSQEGLSYRGYTF. The CDR3 DNA is TGTGCCAGCAGCCAAGAAGGACTCAGCTATCGTGGCTACACCTTC.